Here is one T cell receptor beta chain with its context. This entry comes from a study of blood T cell repertoires in COVID-19. V dropped 3 bases and J dropped 6; count of bases not matched to a gene: 7. The CDR3 consists of 15 residues. Germline-derived CDR1 and CDR2 are ENHRY and SYGVKD. In the study's own analysis: Amplification from reference gene primers served as the basis for estimated nucleated cell counts. The protocol was immunoSEQ multiplex PCR, while the TCRdb copy is restricted to in-frame clones and leaves out a portion. V and J calls and clone size are as listed in that table; D and trimming were resolved from the DNA. The sample has 390,000 or so clones; around 89% are singletons.

The gene calls are TRBV10-3 and TRBJ2-7; TRBD1 aligns across 11 bases. Material: PBMCs or T cells enriched from blood (not recorded which). The clonotype was recovered from a man younger than 35 who had recovered from COVID-19. CDR3 in amino acids: CAISDPGQGVVEQYF. In DNA, the CDR3 is TGTGCCATCAGTGATCCGGGACAGGGGGTGGTCGAGCAGTACTTC.